The clone carrying this TCR beta chain occurred a few times. Its antigen remains unknown. The record originates from a study of T cell repertoires in cytomegalovirus infection. The overall study: Matching HLA type, along with CMV infection, was indicated by public TCR beta signatures. Points from the study as a whole: The ex vivo response showed dominance by HLA-C-restricted CMV-specific TCR beta clonotypes.

TCRdb reprocessed the reads with MiXCR, giving one entry per CDR3 protein. The sample yields about 740,000 distinct CDR3 sequences, 35% to 45% seen once. The specimen sequenced was PBMCs. This clonotype was obtained from a human donor in good health (CMV status not recorded). Some clones in this sample may be carry-over from other donors' samples.

In DNA form, the CDR3 reads TGCAGTGCTAGTAAGGGCCCCGGCACAGATACGCAGTATTTT. Its protein is CSASKGPGTDTQYF. The genes are TRBV20-1 and TRBJ2-3, with no clear D. With 3 bases removed from V and 1 base from J, the gap between germline ends came to 11 bases. Germline loops: CDR1 DFQATT, CDR2 SNEGSKA (reference sequence). The CDR3 totals 14 residues.